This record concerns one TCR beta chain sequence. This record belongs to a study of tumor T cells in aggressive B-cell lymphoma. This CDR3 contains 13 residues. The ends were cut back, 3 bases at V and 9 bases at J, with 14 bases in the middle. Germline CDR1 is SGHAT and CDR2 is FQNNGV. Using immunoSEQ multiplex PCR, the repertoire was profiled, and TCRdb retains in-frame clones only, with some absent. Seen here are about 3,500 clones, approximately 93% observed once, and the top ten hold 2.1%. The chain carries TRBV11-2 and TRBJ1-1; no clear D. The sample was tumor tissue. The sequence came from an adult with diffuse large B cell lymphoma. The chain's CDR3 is CASSFRFTLKAFF. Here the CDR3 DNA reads TGTGCCAGCAGCTTCCGGTTCACGTTGAAAGCTTTCTTT.